A selection of T cell receptor beta chains follows, all from one sample in a study of naive and memory T cell subsets. TCRdb re-called the UMI-ligation and nested PCR reads through MiXCR, storing one row per CDR3 protein. The sample lists 3,500 to 5,500 distinct CDR3 sequences, approximately 5.2% seen once, with about 26% in the top ten. The sample comprised effector memory CD8+ T cells from blood. The receptors were sampled from a human donor in good health. Both conserved end residues are part of each CDR3.

TRBV6-4	TRBJ2-1	CASSDSGGSGYNEQFF
TRBV5-4	TRBJ2-3	CASSLEPTDTQYF
TRBV4-3	TRBJ2-1	CASSQLREGPDEQFF
TRBV10-3	TRBJ2-4	CAIGEGIGIQYF
TRBV6-1	TRBJ2-7	CASSEGVGHATYEQYF
TRBV2	TRBJ1-6	CASSETDSSYNSPLHF
TRBV27	TRBJ2-3	CASSARGLAGGPDTQYF
TRBV13	TRBJ1-2	CASSLEREGDYGYTF
TRBV15	TRBJ1-5	CSNQPQHF
TRBV5-4	TRBJ2-1	CASSPDYLSYNEQFF
TRBV28	TRBJ2-1	CASSPIGLAGSNEQFF
TRBV27	TRBJ2-2	CASSPLRGSNTGELFF
TRBV28	TRBJ2-1	CASRLSGKQFF
TRBV6-2/TRBV6-3	TRBJ2-7	CASSYQGHYEQYF
TRBV20-1	TRBJ2-7	CSGQFNYEQYF
TRBV6-2/TRBV6-3	TRBJ2-1	CASSYDSSYNEQFF
TRBV7-6	TRBJ2-5	CASVASGRAEQETQYF
TRBV6-5	TRBJ2-7	CASSTGTSVYEQYF
TRBV6-4	TRBJ2-2	CASSTSNTGELFF
TRBV10-3	TRBJ2-1	CAISEKEGGRSYNEQFF
TRBV28	TRBJ2-1	CASSYSGQGGRAKFF
TRBV15	TRBJ2-7	CATSRGDRDPYEQYF
TRBV7-6	TRBJ1-1	CASSLTDFNTEAFF
TRBV6-1	TRBJ1-1	CASGTDRGIMNTEAFF
TRBV12-3/TRBV12-4	TRBJ1-1	CASSPSFSRHFEAFF
TRBV7-9	TRBJ2-1	CASSLVGGDGTGNNEQFF
TRBV20-1	TRBJ2-7	CSARDNKDYEQYF
TRBV7-8	TRBJ2-7	CASSWGFDSSYEQYF
TRBV6-2/TRBV6-3	TRBJ2-2	CASSYRDTGELFF
TRBV28	TRBJ2-1	CASTTDDRTVRDNEQFF
TRBV11-2	TRBJ2-7	CASRLVYEQYF
TRBV9	TRBJ1-1	CASSPDDGPRGNTEAFF
TRBV18	TRBJ2-1	CASSPPSDLAGSYNEQFF
TRBV28	TRBJ2-1	CASSSPIDGLAGEVDEQFF
TRBV6-5	TRBJ1-4	CASSSGTGDEKLFF